One and the same sample provided the 27 T cell receptor beta chains below, sequenced in a study of technical replicates of blood from four donors. TCRdb's copy holds only in-frame clones and misses some; the assay was immunoSEQ multiplex PCR. Of approximately 75,000 clones listed, approximately 94% are singletons. Specimen: T cells isolated from PBMCs. All receptors derive from a human donor in good health.

The J gene is TRBJ2-3, the V gene TRBV11-3, with 8 bases identical to TRBD1. The germline V gene encodes CDR1 SGHNT and CDR2 YENEEA. The J segment lost 2 bases and the V segment lost 5 bases, leaving 3 bases of the junction unmatched. CDR3 length equals 14 residues. The CDR3 DNA follows: TGTGCCAGCAGCAGGGGACAGGTCACAGATACGCAGTATTTT. Translation gives CASSRGQVTDTQYF.

This clone appeared a single time. The chain carries TRBV30 and TRBJ1-1; no firm D call. Germline loops: CDR1 GTSNPN, CDR2 SVGIG (reference sequence). Trimming stripped 5 bases from V and 1 base from J, with 5 bases between. CDR3 length: 11 residues. Written as DNA, the CDR3 is TGTGCCTGGTACAGGAACACTGAAGCTTTCTTT. Translating gives CAWYRNTEAFF.

The chain is built from TRBV6-5 and TRBJ1-1; D is unresolved. This CDR3 has 14 residues. Germline CDR1 MNHEY, CDR2 SVGAGI. Trimming took off 2 bases at V and 3 bases at J, with 10 bases between the two ends. CDR3 sequence: CASSYVEGHTEAFF. The CDR3 DNA is TGTGCCAGCAGTTACGTGGAGGGTCACACTGAAGCTTTCTTT.

The table lists this clone with a count of one. The gene calls are TRBV27 and TRBJ1-1; D perhaps matches TRBD1 (6 bases). The CDR3 spans 13 residues. Germline V gene sequence: CDR1 MNHEY, CDR2 SMNVEV (reference sequence). V was pared by 0 bases and J by 10 bases, with 12 bases between. For the CDR3, the DNA is TGTGCCAGCAGTTTATCGGCAGGGGTGGGAGCTTTCTTT. Residues: CASSLSAGVGAFF.

Here the CDR3 DNA reads TGCGCCAGCAGCTTGTCAGGACAGGGTATCGACGAGCAGTACTTC. Residues: CASSLSGQGIDEQYF. This chain links TRBV5-1 with TRBJ2-7; 8 nucleotides match TRBD1. The CDR3 length is 15 residues. J lost 5 bases, V lost 1 base, and 8 bases had no gene match. CDR1 and CDR2 from the germline V gene are SGHRS and YFSETQ.

This clone was seen a single time. The chain is built from TRBV11-2 and TRBJ2-1, with D possibly being TRBD2 (5 bases). The CDR3 is 12 amino acids. Germline CDR1 and CDR2: SGHAT and FQNNGV. V was shortened by 3 bases and J by 9 bases, with 9 bases between the two germline ends. The CDR3 region has the DNA TGTGCCAGCAGCTTCTCCGGGATTGAGCAGTTCTTC. Translated: CASSFSGIEQFF.

This chain joins TRBV5-4 and TRBJ2-1; no clear D. Trimming took 7 bases from V and 6 from J, leaving 11 bases between them. The CDR3 runs 12 residues. CDR1 and CDR2 (germline): SGHNT, YYREEE (reference sequence). CDR3 loop: CASRISGNEQFF. CDR3 sequence (DNA): TGTGCCAGCCGAATCTCGGGCAATGAGCAGTTCTTC. The variable domain in full, completed from reference TRBV5-4 and TRBJ2-1, reads ETGVTQSPTHLIKTRGQQVTLRCSSQSGHNTVSWYQQALGQGPQFIFQYYREEENGRGNFPPRFSGLQFPNYSSELNVNALELDDSALYLCASRISGNEQFFGPGTRLTVL.

The chain joins TRBV11-2 to TRBJ2-3; TRBD2 agrees at 8 bases. The germline V gene has CDR1 SGHAT and CDR2 FQNNGV. Trimming at V came to 1 base and at J to 5 bases, leaving 2 bases not matched to a gene. CDR3 length: 14 amino acids. The CDR3 is CASSLALAGDTQYF. The CDR3 nucleotides are TGTGCCAGCAGCTTAGCCCTAGCGGGAGATACGCAGTATTTT.

The chain has TRBV5-4 and TRBJ2-7; 7 bases align to TRBD2. The CDR3 totals 14 residues. With 10 bases clipped from V and 2 bases from J, the junction kept 12 bases outside the gene matches. Germline V gene data show CDR1 as SGHNT and CDR2 as YYREEE (reference sequence). The CDR3 nucleotides read TGTGCCTCCACTGAGGGAGGGCCTACCTACGAGCAGTACTTC. Translating it yields CASTEGGPTYEQYF.

This sequence joins TRBV6-5 and TRBJ1-1; no firm D call. Trimming removed 4 bases at V and 6 bases at J, with 15 bases between. This CDR3 has 14 amino acids. The germline V gene has CDR1 MNHEY and CDR2 SVGAGI. CDR3 region: CASSSGWREPEAFF. DNA of the CDR3: TGTGCCAGCAGTTCGGGTTGGCGTGAGCCTGAAGCTTTCTTT.

CDR3 loop: CASSYSRGGYTF. CDR3 coding DNA: TGTGCCAGCAGTTACTCCAGGGGAGGCTACACCTTC. The chain carries TRBV6-5 and TRBJ1-2, with D tentatively TRBD1 (6 bases). This CDR3 spans 12 amino acids. CDR1 is MNHEY and CDR2 is SVGAGI in the germline V gene. V was pared by 0 bases and J by 8 bases, with 7 bases between.

The genes are TRBV19 and TRBJ2-7; 12 bases are a match to TRBD2. J was trimmed by 2 bases and V by 1 base; bases with no gene match: 0. The germline V gene encodes CDR1 LNHDA and CDR2 SQIVND (reference sequence). The CDR3 totals 15 residues. CDR3 protein: CASSIGTSGTYEQYF. CDR3 in DNA: TGTGCCAGTAGTATAGGGACTAGCGGGACCTACGAGCAGTACTTC.

This clone has just one count. CDR3 DNA: TGTGCCAGCTGTACAGGGGCCACTCAGCCCCAGCATTTT. Its protein is CASCTGATQPQHF. The rearrangement uses TRBV28 and TRBJ1-5, with 7 bases lining up with TRBD1. V lost 8 bases, J lost 6 bases, and 7 bases stayed unmatched. Germline lookup yields CDR1 MDHEN and CDR2 SYDVKM. This CDR3 contains 13 residues.

Notes on this clone: One end of the junction does not line up with germline, which may come from a read error. The chain has TRBV7-9 and TRBJ2-7; D call uncertain. Per germline, CDR1 SEHNR and CDR2 FQNEAQ (reference sequence). There are 8 residues in the CDR3. The CDR3 DNA is TGTGCCAGCAGCCCTCGCAGCTTC. Its translation is CASSPRSF. The variable domain in full, with the rest retrieved from reference TRBV7-9 and TRBJ2-7, is DTGVSQNPRHKITKRGQNVTFRCDPISEHNRLYWYRQTLGQGPEFLTYFQNEAQLEKSRLLSDRFSAERPKGSFSTLEIQRTEQGDSAMYLCASSPRSFGPGTRLTVT.

This chain links TRBV9 with TRBJ2-5, with D maybe TRBD2 (7 bases). The CDR3 sequence is 15 residues long. The germline V gene has CDR1 SGDLS and CDR2 YYNGEE. Trimming removed 3 bases at V and 5 bases at J, with 17 bases between. The DNA of the CDR3 is TGTGCCAGCAGCGCGGAAACAGGGAGGGTGGAGACCCAGTACTTC. Translation gives CASSAETGRVETQYF.

The V call is TRBV7-6, the J call TRBJ2-6, with a possible D match to TRBD1 (5 bases). The CDR3 loop spans 19 amino acids. V shed 1 base and J shed 0 bases, with 16 bases lying between them. From germline, CDR1 is SGHVS and CDR2 FNYEAQ. Here the CDR3 DNA reads TGTGCCAGCAGCTTAGGGGTGGCAGGGTGGACCTCTGGGGCCAACGTCCTGACTTTC. Its translation: CASSLGVAGWTSGANVLTF.

The chain links TRBV30 to TRBJ1-2, with 9 bases identical to TRBD1. The CDR3 length is 11 residues. The J segment lost 12 bases and the V segment lost 3 bases, leaving 5 bases of the junction unmatched. Germline V gene data show CDR1 as GTSNPN and CDR2 as SVGIG (reference sequence). This CDR3 reads CAWREDRGNTF. The CDR3 nucleotides read TGTGCCTGGAGGGAGGACAGGGGAAACACCTTC.

The chain recombines TRBV10-3 with TRBJ1-5, with D hard to call. Germline V CDR1 and CDR2: ENHRY, SYGVKD. V dropped 6 bases and J dropped 5 bases, with 11 bases sitting between them. The CDR3 is made up of 13 amino acids. The CDR3 nucleotides are TGTGCCATCAGGGCAGGACTCGATCAGCCCCAGCATTTT. Translating gives CAIRAGLDQPQHF.

This clone was detected once. The rearrangement joins TRBV2 to TRBJ2-7, with unresolved D. The CDR3 runs to 13 residues. Per the germline V gene, CDR1 is SNHLY and CDR2 is FYNNEI. V lost 5 bases and J lost 3, with 11 bases in between. This chain's CDR3 is CASSYLPGYEQYF. CDR3 DNA: TGTGCCAGCAGTTATCTGCCCGGCTACGAGCAGTACTTC. The variable domain in full, with the rest retrieved from reference TRBV2 and TRBJ2-7, is EPEVTQTPSHQVTQMGQEVILRCVPISNHLYFYWYRQILGQKVEFLVSFYNNEISEKSEIFDDQFSVERPDGSNFTLKIRSTKLEDSAMYFCASSYLPGYEQYFGPGTRLTVT.

The chain links TRBV6-4 to TRBJ2-2, with a tentative D call TRBD1 (5 bases). The CDR3 extends over 13 amino acids. Trimming pared 6 bases from V and 6 bases from J, leaving 11 bases between. Germline V gene lookup returns CDR1 MRHNA and CDR2 SNTAGT. CDR3 DNA sequence: TGTGCCAGCAGCAGGGTATCCGCCGGGGAGCTGTTTTTT. It is translated as CASSRVSAGELFF.

The chain's CDR3 is CASSPGLAGSYEQYF. Here the CDR3 DNA reads TGTGCCAGCAGCCCAGGACTAGCGGGGTCCTACGAGCAGTACTTC. The chain combines TRBV9 with TRBJ2-7; 12 positions agree with TRBD2. Trimming at V came to 4 bases and at J to 1 base, leaving 3 bases not matched to a gene. The length of the CDR3 is 15 residues. CDR1 and CDR2 from the germline V gene are SGDLS and YYNGEE.

The chain combines TRBV29-1 with TRBJ1-2; D is unresolved. This CDR3 spans 12 amino acids. V gave up 7 bases and J gave up 0 bases, with 9 bases separating them. Germline loops: CDR1 SQVTM, CDR2 ANQGSEA. For the CDR3, the DNA is TGCAGCGCCGGGAACACTAACTATGGCTACACCTTC. It specifies CSAGNTNYGYTF.

The chain combines TRBV6-5 with TRBJ1-1; weak D call: TRBD1 (6 bases). Germline V gene lookup returns CDR1 MNHEY and CDR2 SVGAGI. The CDR3 is made up of 14 amino acids. With 8 bases removed from V and 1 base from J, the gap between germline ends came to 14 bases. The chain's CDR3 is CASSKQGKNTEAFF. The CDR3 DNA is TGTGCCAGCTCCAAACAGGGCAAGAACACTGAAGCTTTCTTT.

This chain joins TRBV5-4 and TRBJ2-3, with TRBD1 matching 7 bases. This CDR3 is 15 amino acids long. J was trimmed by 4 bases and V by 4 bases; bases with no gene match: 9. The germline V gene has CDR1 SGHNT and CDR2 YYREEE (reference sequence). CDR3 bases: TGTGCCAGCAGCCCGGGGACAGTGGTCCCAGATACGCAGTATTTT. Its protein product is CASSPGTVVPDTQYF.

V gene TRBV6-5 combines with J gene TRBJ1-4, with TRBD1 matching 9 bases. This CDR3 has 16 amino acids. Losses at the gene ends were 2 bases for V and 4 bases for J; bases not matched to a gene: 5. Germline loops: CDR1 MNHEY, CDR2 SVGAGI. The CDR3 here is CASSYLQGADNEKLFF. The CDR3 DNA sequence: TGTGCCAGCAGTTACCTACAGGGGGCAGATAATGAAAAACTGTTTTTT.

The CDR3 here is CASSLLGGTSTDTQYF. CDR3 coding DNA: TGTGCCAGCAGCTTATTAGGGGGAACTAGCACAGATACGCAGTATTTT. The chain has TRBV11-2 and TRBJ2-3; maybe TRBD1 (6 bases). Germline assignment: CDR1 SGHAT and CDR2 FQNNGV. This CDR3 is built from 16 residues. Trimming removed 2 bases from V and 0 bases from J, with 12 bases in between.

The chain couples TRBV7-9 to TRBJ1-2, with unresolved D. Germline CDR1 is SEHNR and CDR2 is FQNEAQ (reference sequence). The CDR3 consists of 15 residues. The V end lost 1 base, the J end lost 3 bases, and 12 bases lay between the germline ends. For the CDR3, the DNA is TGTGCCAGCAGCTTAGGTGTAGCAGTAGACTATGGCTACACCTTC. Amino acids: CASSLGVAVDYGYTF.